The rows below give T cell receptor beta chains drawn from one sample of a study of blood T cells in healthy people across ages. TCRdb passed the 5' RACE reads through MiXCR, listing each CDR3 protein once. The table shows some 560,000 distinct CDR3 sequences, with about 29% occurring only once. This sample was shared with a second study, whose subject was T cells of mothers and their children.

Sequenced input: blood. Receptor source: a boy aged 2 to 10 in good health. The CDR3 runs from the conserved cysteine through the conserved F or W. A D gene is named only where the DNA matches it firmly. Not all rows give a size; the values are once, few, many and, for expanded clones, a class.

TRBJ2-2 TRBD2 many TRBV20-1 CSARGPLAGDTGELFF TGCAGTGCTAGAGGCCCACTAGCGGGAGACACCGGGGAGCTGTTTTTT
TRBJ2-5 TRBD2 . TRBV20-1 CSVSLAGGVETQYF TGCAGCGTATCTCTAGCGGGAGGTGTGGAGACCCAGTACTTC
TRBJ1-5 TRBD1 . TRBV20-1 CSAREVQGCNQPQHF TGCAGTGCTAGAGAAGTACAGGGGTGCAATCAGCCCCAGCATTTT
TRBJ2-1 . . TRBV9 CASSVGGSPNEQFF TGTGCCAGCAGCGTAGGAGGTAGTCCCAATGAGCAGTTCTTC
TRBJ2-7 TRBD2 many TRBV29-1 CSVGGTSSLYEQYF TGCAGCGTGGGAGGGACTAGCTCCCTCTACGAGCAGTACTTC
TRBJ2-7 . many TRBV3-1 CASSQDPRGGGIDEQYF TGTGCCAGCAGCCAAGACCCCCGGGGAGGGGGCATAGACGAGCAGTACTTC
TRBJ2-7 . . TRBV15 CATQGLSAYEQYF TGTGCCACCCAGGGCCTCTCGGCTTACGAGCAGTACTTC
TRBJ2-2 TRBD2 . TRBV5-1 CASSPGLAGGPGELFF TGCGCCAGCAGCCCTGGACTAGCGGGGGGGCCCGGGGAGCTGTTTTTT
TRBJ2-7 . few TRBV10-3 CAISESRPYEQYF TGTGCCATCAGTGAGTCAAGACCCTACGAGCAGTACTTC
TRBJ1-5 . few TRBV5-5 CASSLDPNQPQHF TGTGCCAGCAGCTTGGACCCCAATCAGCCCCAGCATTTT
TRBJ1-3 . few TRBV11-2 CASSSRPSGNTIYF TGTGCCAGCAGCTCCCGGCCTTCTGGAAACACCATATATTTT
TRBJ2-1 . . TRBV11-2 CASSIEVRSEQFF TGTGCCAGCAGCATAGAGGTTAGGTCCGAGCAGTTCTTC
TRBJ2-7 . . TRBV5-5 CASSLYPDYEQYF TGTGCCAGCAGCTTGTATCCGGACTACGAGCAGTACTTC
TRBJ1-4 . . TRBV28 CASSPPGPVNEKLFF TGTGCCAGCAGTCCACCGGGACCGGTTAATGAAAAACTGTTTTTT
TRBJ2-3 . few TRBV7-2 CASSLVMATQYF TGTGCCAGCAGCTTAGTGATGGCAACGCAGTATTTT
TRBJ2-1 TRBD1 many TRBV24-1 CATSDPGGNEQFF TGTGCCACCAGTGACCCAGGGGGTAATGAGCAGTTCTTC
TRBJ2-1 TRBD2 few TRBV20-1 CSASGAGGPSNEQFF TGCAGTGCTAGTGGGGCGGGAGGGCCTAGCAATGAGCAGTTCTTC
TRBJ1-6 TRBD1 few TRBV6-1 CASMGQANSPLHF TGTGCCAGCATGGGACAGGCGAATTCACCCCTCCACTTT
TRBJ2-1 . . TRBV20-1 CSASDSTRNEQFF TGCAGTGCAAGCGACAGCACGAGGAATGAGCAGTTCTTC
TRBJ2-5 . few TRBV6-6 CASSSTEGGLQETQYF TGTGCCAGCAGTTCCACGGAGGGGGGCCTCCAAGAGACCCAGTACTTC
TRBJ1-5 . few TRBV15 CATSRDPGGNQPQHF TGTGCCACCAGCAGAGATCCGGGCGGCAATCAGCCCCAGCATTTT
TRBJ2-2 . . TRBV12-3/TRBV12-4 CASSLLRNTGELFF TGTGCCAGCAGTTTGCTGCGTAACACCGGGGAGCTGTTTTTT
TRBJ1-3 TRBD1 . TRBV3-1 CASSQGGQGVGNTIYF TGTGCCAGCAGCCAAGGAGGACAGGGAGTTGGAAACACCATATATTTT
TRBJ2-5 . . TRBV6-1 CASSEGIRLQETQYF TGTGCCAGCAGTGAAGGGATCCGACTCCAAGAGACCCAGTACTTC
TRBJ2-5 TRBD2 few TRBV7-7 CASSPGTSGRRGETQYF TGTGCCAGCAGCCCCGGGACTAGCGGGAGACGGGGAGAGACCCAGTACTTC
TRBJ2-1 TRBD2 few TRBV4-2 CASSQDLPFLAGGDNEQFF TGTGCCAGCAGCCAAGATCTTCCTTTTCTAGCGGGGGGGGACAATGAGCAGTTCTTC
TRBJ2-3 TRBD2 . TRBV12-3/TRBV12-4 CASSLSAGGGTDTQYF TGTGCCAGCAGTTTATCCGCGGGAGGTGGCACAGATACGCAGTATTTT
TRBJ1-4 . . TRBV12-3/TRBV12-4 CATSTGTNEKLFF TGTGCCACCTCGACAGGAACTAATGAAAAACTGTTTTTT
TRBJ2-4 . . TRBV2 CASSEYPVTGIQYF TGTGCCAGCAGTGAATATCCGGTTACGGGCATTCAGTACTTC
TRBJ2-3 TRBD2 . TRBV27 CASSFLAGPYTDTQYF TGTGCCAGCAGTTTTCTAGCGGGGCCCTACACAGATACGCAGTATTTT
TRBJ2-3 TRBD2 many TRBV12-3/TRBV12-4 CASIVAGETSTDTQYF TGTGCCAGCATCGTAGCGGGGGAGACTAGCACAGATACGCAGTATTTT
TRBJ2-2 TRBD1 few TRBV6-1 CASSPGQAITGELFF TGTGCCAGCAGTCCGGGACAGGCAATCACCGGGGAGCTGTTTTTT
TRBJ1-2 TRBD1 few TRBV20-1 CSARDPRQGGGYTF TGCAGTGCTAGAGATCCCCGACAGGGTGGTGGCTACACCTTC
TRBJ2-7 TRBD2 once TRBV7-2 CASSPPRTRTVQYF TGTGCCAGCAGCCCCCCCAGGACTAGAACGGTGCAGTACTTC
TRBJ2-1 TRBD1 few TRBV14 CASSQGQGAWSEQFF TGTGCCAGCAGCCAAGGCCAGGGGGCGTGGAGTGAGCAGTTCTTC
TRBJ2-7 . . TRBV7-2 CASSTVQGYEQYF TGTGCCAGCAGCACAGTACAGGGCTACGAGCAGTACTTC
TRBJ2-5 . few TRBV18 CAGSPMGRGETQYF TGTGCCGGCTCACCAATGGGGCGAGGGGAGACCCAGTACTTC